Listed below are T cell receptor beta chains from one sample, sequenced in a study of shared clonotypes between healthy human individuals. Produced via immunoSEQ multiplex PCR; TCRdb's table is partial and in-frame only. This sample has around 2,100,000 clones; about 95% occur once, and the top ten carry more than 0.9%. The material sequenced was naive CD8+ T cells sorted from blood. The origin of the receptors is a man aged 18 to 35 in good health. Both conserved end residues are part of each CDR3. Each record gives: D gene, J gene, V gene, clone size, CDR3 protein, CDR3 DNA. The D gene is left open where the match is weak. Expanded clones get a size class; other rows say once, few or many, or leave the size out.

D gene: TRBD2; J gene: TRBJ2-7; V gene: TRBV28; clone size: .; CDR3 protein: CASSLKVTSPSYEQYF; CDR3 DNA: TGTGCCAGCAGTTTAAAAGTGACTAGCCCCTCCTACGAGCAGTACTTC
D gene: TRBD2; J gene: TRBJ2-3; V gene: TRBV13; clone size: .; CDR3 protein: CASSFATSGEEDTQYF; CDR3 DNA: TGTGCCAGCAGCTTTGCTACTAGCGGGGAGGAAGATACGCAGTATTTT
D gene: .; J gene: TRBJ2-1; V gene: TRBV6-1; clone size: .; CDR3 protein: CASSVRDIVTYNEQFF; CDR3 DNA: TGTGCCAGCAGTGTTCGGGACATCGTCACCTACAATGAGCAGTTCTTC
D gene: TRBD1; J gene: TRBJ2-7; V gene: TRBV29-1; clone size: .; CDR3 protein: CSVDVRDRTTYEQYF; CDR3 DNA: TGCAGCGTTGATGTCCGGGACAGGACCACCTACGAGCAGTACTTC
D gene: .; J gene: TRBJ2-3; V gene: TRBV4-3; clone size: once; CDR3 protein: CASSQGPATTDTQYF; CDR3 DNA: TGCGCCAGCAGCCAAGGGCCGGCTACCACAGATACGCAGTATTTT
D gene: TRBD2; J gene: TRBJ2-7; V gene: TRBV6-1; clone size: .; CDR3 protein: CASSEGTSGIYEQYF; CDR3 DNA: TGTGCCAGCAGTGAAGGGACTAGCGGGATCTACGAGCAGTACTTC
D gene: TRBD1; J gene: TRBJ2-7; V gene: TRBV4-1; clone size: .; CDR3 protein: CATSRDRGPYEQYF; CDR3 DNA: TGCGCCACCAGCCGGGACAGGGGGCCGTACGAGCAGTACTTC
D gene: .; J gene: TRBJ2-2; V gene: TRBV30; clone size: .; CDR3 protein: CAWSPVDGELFF; CDR3 DNA: TGTGCCTGGAGCCCTGTGGACGGGGAGCTGTTTTTT
D gene: TRBD2; J gene: TRBJ2-5; V gene: TRBV29-1; clone size: .; CDR3 protein: CSVQGTSGRASRQETQYF; CDR3 DNA: TGCAGCGTCCAAGGGACTAGCGGGAGGGCCAGTCGCCAAGAGACCCAGTACTTC
D gene: .; J gene: TRBJ2-2; V gene: TRBV27; clone size: .; CDR3 protein: CASSLRGMGTGELFF; CDR3 DNA: TGTGCCAGCAGTTTAAGGGGCATGGGGACCGGGGAGCTGTTTTTT
D gene: .; J gene: TRBJ2-1; V gene: TRBV19; clone size: .; CDR3 protein: CASTLGPSYDIGQFF; CDR3 DNA: TGTGCCAGTACATTGGGCCCATCATATGATATAGGGCAGTTCTTC
D gene: .; J gene: TRBJ2-3; V gene: TRBV4-1; clone size: once; CDR3 protein: CASSQLVGAQDTQYF; CDR3 DNA: TGCGCCAGCAGCCAACTAGTGGGCGCACAAGATACGCAGTATTTT
D gene: TRBD1; J gene: TRBJ1-1; V gene: TRBV6-5; clone size: .; CDR3 protein: CASSAGQGEAFF; CDR3 DNA: TGTGCCAGCAGCGCCGGACAGGGGGAAGCTTTCTTT
D gene: .; J gene: TRBJ2-1; V gene: TRBV27; clone size: once; CDR3 protein: CASSLADTVYNEQFF; CDR3 DNA: TGTGCCAGCAGTTTAGCGGACACCGTCTACAATGAGCAGTTCTTC
D gene: TRBD2; J gene: TRBJ2-1; V gene: TRBV4-3; clone size: once; CDR3 protein: CASSHGREVHLRFF; CDR3 DNA: TGCGCCAGCAGCCACGGGCGGGAGGTCCATCTTCGGTTCTTC
D gene: .; J gene: TRBJ2-2; V gene: TRBV4-1; clone size: .; CDR3 protein: CASTGNTGELFF; CDR3 DNA: TGCGCCAGCACAGGGAACACCGGGGAGCTGTTTTTT
D gene: .; J gene: TRBJ2-2; V gene: TRBV5-1; clone size: .; CDR3 protein: CASSWTSGTGELFF; CDR3 DNA: TGCGCCAGCAGCTGGACCTCGGGCACCGGGGAGCTGTTTTTT
D gene: .; J gene: TRBJ2-7; V gene: TRBV7-6; clone size: .; CDR3 protein: CASSLSGSEQYF; CDR3 DNA: TGTGCCAGCAGCTTATCCGGGTCCGAGCAGTACTTC